This T cell receptor (beta chain) was identified in a study of cytomegalovirus exposure and HLA in healthy donors. The PCR ran on 60 Vbeta and 13 Jbeta primers. Only in-frame clones appear in the TCRdb table, and some are missing; sequencing was by immunoSEQ multiplex PCR. The sample has approximately 110,000 clones, approximately 74% seen once. The CDR3 spans 16 residues. The junction had 7 bases not matched to a gene; V was cut back by 4 bases and J by 3 bases. CDR1 and CDR2 from the germline V gene are SEHNR and FQNEAQ (reference sequence). The J gene is TRBJ2-5, the V gene TRBV7-9, with 11 bases identical to TRBD2. The sequence came from a woman aged 40 to 50 in good health and CMV-seropositive. Sequenced sample: PBMCs. The CDR3 reads CASSSPPGLAEETQYF. The CDR3 DNA reads as TGTGCCAGCAGCTCCCCGCCGGGACTAGCGGAAGAGACCCAGTACTTC.